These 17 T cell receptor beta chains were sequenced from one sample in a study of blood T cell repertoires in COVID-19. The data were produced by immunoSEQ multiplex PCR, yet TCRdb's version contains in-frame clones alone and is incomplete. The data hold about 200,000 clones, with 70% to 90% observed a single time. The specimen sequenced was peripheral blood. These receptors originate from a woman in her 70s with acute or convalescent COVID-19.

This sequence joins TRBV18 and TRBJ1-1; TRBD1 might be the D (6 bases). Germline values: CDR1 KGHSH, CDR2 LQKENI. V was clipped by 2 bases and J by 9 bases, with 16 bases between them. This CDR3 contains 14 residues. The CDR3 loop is CASSPNRELNQAFF. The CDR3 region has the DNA TGTGCCAGCTCACCAAACAGGGAGTTGAATCAAGCTTTCTTT. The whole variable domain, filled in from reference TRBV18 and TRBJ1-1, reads NAGVMQNPRHLVRRRGQEARLRCSPMKGHSHVYWYRQLPEEGLKFMVYLQKENIIDESGMPKERFSAEFPKEGPSILRIQQVVRGDSAAYFCASSPNRELNQAFFGQGTRLTVV.

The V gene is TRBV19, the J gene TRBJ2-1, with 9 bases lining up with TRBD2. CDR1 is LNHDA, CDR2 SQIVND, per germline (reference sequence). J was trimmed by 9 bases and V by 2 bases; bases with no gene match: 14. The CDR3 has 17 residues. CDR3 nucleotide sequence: TGTGCCAGTAGTATAAGTGCCCCTTGGAGCGGGGGGACTGAGCAGTTCTTC. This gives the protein CASSISAPWSGGTEQFF.

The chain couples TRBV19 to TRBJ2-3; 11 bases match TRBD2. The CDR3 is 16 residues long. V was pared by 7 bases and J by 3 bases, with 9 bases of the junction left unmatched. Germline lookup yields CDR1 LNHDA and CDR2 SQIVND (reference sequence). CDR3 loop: CASTGTSGRGTDTQYF. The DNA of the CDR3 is TGTGCCAGTACCGGTACTAGCGGGAGAGGTACAGATACGCAGTATTTT.

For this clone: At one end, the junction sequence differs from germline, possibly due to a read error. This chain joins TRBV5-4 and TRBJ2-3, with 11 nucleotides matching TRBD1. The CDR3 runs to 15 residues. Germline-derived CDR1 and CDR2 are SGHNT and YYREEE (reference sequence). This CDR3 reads CASSSGTGGAETQYF. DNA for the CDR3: TGTGCCAGCAGTTCCGGGACAGGGGGAGCAGAAACGCAGTATTTT.

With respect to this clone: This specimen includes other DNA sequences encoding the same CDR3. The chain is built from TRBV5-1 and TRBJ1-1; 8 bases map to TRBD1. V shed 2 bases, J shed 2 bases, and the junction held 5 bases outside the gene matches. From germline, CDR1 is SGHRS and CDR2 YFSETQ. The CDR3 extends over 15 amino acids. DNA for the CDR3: TGCGCCAGCAGCTTAGGCGACAGGGGCAACACTGAAGCTTTCTTT. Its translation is CASSLGDRGNTEAFF.

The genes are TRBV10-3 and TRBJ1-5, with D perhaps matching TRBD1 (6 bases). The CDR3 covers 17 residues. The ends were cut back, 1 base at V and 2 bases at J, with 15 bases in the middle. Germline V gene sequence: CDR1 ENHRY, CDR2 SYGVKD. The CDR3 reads CAISEFKGAGGNQPQHF. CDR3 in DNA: TGTGCCATCAGTGAGTTTAAAGGGGCAGGGGGCAATCAGCCCCAGCATTTT.

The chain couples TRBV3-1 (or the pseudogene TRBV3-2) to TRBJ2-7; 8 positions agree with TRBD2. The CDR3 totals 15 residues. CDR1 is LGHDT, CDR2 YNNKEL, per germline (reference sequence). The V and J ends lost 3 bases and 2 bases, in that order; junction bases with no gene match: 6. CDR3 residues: CASSHPSGRPYEQYF. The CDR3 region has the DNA TGTGCCAGCAGCCACCCTAGCGGGCGTCCCTACGAGCAGTACTTC.

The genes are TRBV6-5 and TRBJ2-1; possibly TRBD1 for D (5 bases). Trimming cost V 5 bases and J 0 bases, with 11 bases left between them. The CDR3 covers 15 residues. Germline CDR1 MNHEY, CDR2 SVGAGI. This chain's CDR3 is CASSTDTNSYNEQFF. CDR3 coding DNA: TGTGCCAGCAGTACGGACACCAACTCCTACAATGAGCAGTTCTTC.

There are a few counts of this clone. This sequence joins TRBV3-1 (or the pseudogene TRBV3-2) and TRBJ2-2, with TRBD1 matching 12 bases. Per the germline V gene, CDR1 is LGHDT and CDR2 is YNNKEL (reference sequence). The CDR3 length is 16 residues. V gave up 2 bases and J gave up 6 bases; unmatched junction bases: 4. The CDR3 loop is CASSQTGTGGSGELFF. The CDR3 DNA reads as TGTGCCAGCAGCCAAACCGGGACAGGGGGCTCCGGGGAGCTGTTTTTT.

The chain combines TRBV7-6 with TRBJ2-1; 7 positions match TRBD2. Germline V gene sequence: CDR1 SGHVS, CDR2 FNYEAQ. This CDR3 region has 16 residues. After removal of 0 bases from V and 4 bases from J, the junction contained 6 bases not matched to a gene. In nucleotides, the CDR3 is TGTGCCAGCAGCTTAGCGGGGCGGGAGCCATACAATGAGCAGTTCTTC. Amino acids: CASSLAGREPYNEQFF.

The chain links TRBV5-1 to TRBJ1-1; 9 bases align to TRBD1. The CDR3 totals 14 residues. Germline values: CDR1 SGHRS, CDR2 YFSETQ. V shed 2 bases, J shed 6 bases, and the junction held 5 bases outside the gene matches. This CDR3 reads CASSLGTGFSEAFF. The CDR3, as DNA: TGCGCCAGCAGCTTAGGGACAGGGTTCTCTGAAGCTTTCTTT.

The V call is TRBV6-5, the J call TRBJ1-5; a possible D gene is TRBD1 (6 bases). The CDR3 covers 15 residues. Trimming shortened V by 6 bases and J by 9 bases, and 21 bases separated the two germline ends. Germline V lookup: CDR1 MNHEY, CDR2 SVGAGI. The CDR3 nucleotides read TGTGCCAGCAGCACACCAACAGGGTTTTCTGGGCCCCAGCATTTT. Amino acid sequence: CASSTPTGFSGPQHF.

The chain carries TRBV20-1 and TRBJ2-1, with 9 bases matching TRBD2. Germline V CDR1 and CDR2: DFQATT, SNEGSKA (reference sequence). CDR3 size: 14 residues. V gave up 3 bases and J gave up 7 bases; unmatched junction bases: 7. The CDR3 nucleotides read TGCAGTGCTAGTCCCGCGGGAGGGCCAAATGAGCAGTTCTTC. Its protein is CSASPAGGPNEQFF.

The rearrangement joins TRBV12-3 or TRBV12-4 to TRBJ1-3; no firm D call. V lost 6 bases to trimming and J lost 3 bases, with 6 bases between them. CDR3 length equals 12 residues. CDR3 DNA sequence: TGTGCCAGCAGCTCTAATGGAAACACCATATATTTT. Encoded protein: CASSSNGNTIYF.

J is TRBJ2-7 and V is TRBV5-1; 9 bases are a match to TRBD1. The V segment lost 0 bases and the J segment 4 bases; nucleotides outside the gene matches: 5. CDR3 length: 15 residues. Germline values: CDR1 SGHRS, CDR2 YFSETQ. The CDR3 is CASSLGGTGLYEQYF. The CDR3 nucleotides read TGCGCCAGCAGCTTGGGAGGGACAGGGCTATACGAGCAGTACTTC.

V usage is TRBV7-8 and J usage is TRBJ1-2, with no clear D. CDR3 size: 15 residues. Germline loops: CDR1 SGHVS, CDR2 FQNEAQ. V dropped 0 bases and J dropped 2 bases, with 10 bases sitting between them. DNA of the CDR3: TGTGCCAGCAGCTTAGCAGATAGAGGAAACTATGGCTACACCTTC. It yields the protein CASSLADRGNYGYTF. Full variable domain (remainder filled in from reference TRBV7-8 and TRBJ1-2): GAGVSQSPRYKVAKRGQDVALRCDPISGHVSLFWYQQALGQGPEFLTYFQNEAQLDKSGLPSDRFFAERPEGSVSTLKIQRTQQEDSAVYLCASSLADRGNYGYTFGSGTRLTVV.

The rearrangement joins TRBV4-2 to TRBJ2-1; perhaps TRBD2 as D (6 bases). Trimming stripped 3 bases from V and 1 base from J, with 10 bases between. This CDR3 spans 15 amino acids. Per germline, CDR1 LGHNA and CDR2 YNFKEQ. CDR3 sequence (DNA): TGTGCCAGCAGCCACGGCGCGGGGTCCTACAATGAGCAGTTCTTC. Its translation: CASSHGAGSYNEQFF.